This note documents a single T cell receptor beta chain sequence. The data were obtained in a study of blood T cell repertoires in COVID-19. Repertoires were generated with immunoSEQ multiplex PCR, while TCRdb's copy carries only in-frame clones and drops some. This sample yields about 270,000 clones, of which roughly 86% are seen a single time; less than 2% belongs to the top ten. Germline V gives CDR1 SGDLS, CDR2 YYNGEE. The CDR3 runs to 15 residues. Trimming took 4 bases from V and 9 from J, leaving 17 bases between them. This receptor was taken from an older woman who had recovered from COVID-19. The chain carries TRBV9 and TRBJ1-6, with D perhaps matching TRBD1 (6 bases). The sequenced material came from PBMCs or T cells enriched from blood (not recorded which). The CDR3 loop reads CASSPFTGPSSPLHF. The CDR3 region has the DNA TGTGCCAGCAGCCCCTTCACAGGGCCCAGTTCACCCCTCCACTTT.